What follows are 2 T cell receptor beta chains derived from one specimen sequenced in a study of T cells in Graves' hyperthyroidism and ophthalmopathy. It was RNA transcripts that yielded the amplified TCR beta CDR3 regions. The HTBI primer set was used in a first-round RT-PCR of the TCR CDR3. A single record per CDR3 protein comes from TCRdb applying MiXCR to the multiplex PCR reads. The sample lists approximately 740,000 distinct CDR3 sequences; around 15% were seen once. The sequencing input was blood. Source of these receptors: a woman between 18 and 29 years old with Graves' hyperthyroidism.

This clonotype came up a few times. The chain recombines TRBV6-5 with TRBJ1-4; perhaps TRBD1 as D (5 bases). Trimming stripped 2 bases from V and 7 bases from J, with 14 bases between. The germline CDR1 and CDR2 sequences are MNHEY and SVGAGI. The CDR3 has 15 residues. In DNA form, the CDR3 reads TGTGCCAGCAGTTACGGGGCGGGACGCGTTGAAAAACTGTTTTTT. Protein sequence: CASSYGAGRVEKLFF.

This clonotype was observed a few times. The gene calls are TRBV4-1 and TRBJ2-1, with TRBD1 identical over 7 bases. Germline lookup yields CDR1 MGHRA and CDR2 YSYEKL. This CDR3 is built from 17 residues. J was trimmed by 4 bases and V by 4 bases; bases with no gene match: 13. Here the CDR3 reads CASSLIGVTGPYNEQFF. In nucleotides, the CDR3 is TGCGCCAGCAGCCTCATAGGAGTGACAGGGCCATACAATGAGCAGTTCTTC.